These T cell receptor beta chains were read from a single sample in a study of blood T cell repertoires in COVID-19. Assay used: immunoSEQ multiplex PCR; TCRdb lists only in-frame clones, some missing. The sample lists roughly 150,000 clones, more than 80% occurring once. Sequencing input: peripheral blood. The receptors come from a woman aged 60-75 years with COVID-19, enrolled during active disease. CDR3s include the opening cysteine and the closing phenylalanine or tryptophan. The order of the fields is J gene, V gene, D gene, clone size, CDR3 protein, CDR3 DNA. A D gene is named only where the DNA matches it firmly. Part of the rows lack a size; the others show once, few, many or a class for expanded clones.

>TRBJ1-1|TRBV19|.|.
CASTPGGGLGTEAFF
TGTGCCAGTACCCCTGGGGGGGGGCTGGGCACTGAAGCTTTCTTT
>TRBJ1-1|TRBV5-1|TRBD1|.
CASSGRLGTGATNTEAFF
TGCGCCAGCAGCGGTAGGCTCGGGACAGGGGCGACCAACACTGAAGCTTTCTTT
>TRBJ1-2|TRBV6-1|.|.
CASSERGQYGYTF
TGTGCCAGCAGTGAAAGAGGGCAGTATGGCTACACCTTC
>TRBJ1-6|TRBV25-1|.|.
CASTSRGYNSPLHF
TGTGCCAGCACCTCACGAGGCTATAATTCACCCCTCCACTTT
>TRBJ1-4|TRBV4-1|TRBD1|.
CASSQVSQGRGEKLFF
TGCGCCAGCAGCCAAGTTTCACAGGGGAGAGGTGAAAAACTGTTTTTT
>TRBJ1-2|TRBV5-4|TRBD1|.
CASSLGQGARYGYTF
TGTGCCAGCAGCTTGGGACAGGGGGCTCGCTATGGCTACACCTTC
>TRBJ2-3|TRBV3-1/TRBV3-2|TRBD1|.
CASSQSRQGPDTQYF
TGTGCCAGCAGCCAAAGTCGACAGGGCCCAGATACGCAGTATTTT
>TRBJ1-1|TRBV21-1|.|.
CASSKSSTGDTEAFF
TGTGCCAGCAGCAAATCGTCGACAGGGGACACTGAAGCTTTCTTT
>TRBJ1-2|TRBV5-1|.|.
CASSLSWQGMGGYTF
TGCGCCAGCAGTTTATCCTGGCAGGGGATGGGTGGCTACACCTTC
>TRBJ1-2|TRBV7-2|TRBD1|.
CASSDRTGAIDYGYTF
TGTGCCAGCAGCGACCGGACAGGGGCTATCGACTATGGCTACACCTTC
>TRBJ1-3|TRBV3-1/TRBV3-2|.|once
CASSPLSGRGNTIYF
TGTGCCAGCAGCCCCCTTAGCGGGAGGGGAAACACCATATATTTT